The 25 T cell receptor beta chains in this list originate from one sample, sequenced in a study of blood T cell repertoires in COVID-19. The table came from immunoSEQ multiplex PCR; TCRdb's copy has only in-frame clones and leaves some out. This table holds some 300,000 clones, roughly 86% found once. The sequenced material came from PBMCs or T cells enriched from blood (not recorded which). The origin of the receptors is a woman in her 30s who had recovered from COVID-19.

Remarks on this clone: The identical CDR3 is also encoded by other nucleotide sequences in the sample. The rearrangement links TRBV6-5 to TRBJ1-6; 7 nucleotides match TRBD1. Germline loops: CDR1 MNHEY, CDR2 SVGAGI. V lost 0 bases and J lost 10; bases outside the gene matches: 6. This CDR3 comprises 15 residues. CDR3 amino acids: CASSYSGAGGSPLHF. The CDR3 coding sequence is TGTGCCAGCAGTTACTCAGGGGCAGGGGGATCACCCCTCCACTTT.

This clone was picked up one time. The genes are TRBV9 and TRBJ2-5; D is unresolved. CDR1 and CDR2 (germline): SGDLS, YYNGEE. The V end was cut by 0 bases, the J end by 1 base, with 7 bases between. The CDR3 has 14 residues. The CDR3 DNA sequence: TGTGCCAGCAGCGTAGGCGGCAGCCAAGAGACCCAGTACTTC. This translates into CASSVGGSQETQYF. The full variable domain, in which reference TRBV9 and TRBJ2-5 provide the parts outside the CDR3, is DSGVTQTPKHLITATGQRVTLRCSPRSGDLSVYWYQQSLDQGLQFLIQYYNGEERAKGNILERFSAQQFPDLHSELNLSSLELGDSALYFCASSVGGSQETQYFGPGTRLLVL.

For the CDR3, the DNA is TGCGCCAGCAGTCCAGGGGCAAGGAGAAATTCACCCCTCCACTTT. Its translation is CASSPGARRNSPLHF. The rearrangement uses TRBV23-1 and TRBJ1-6; a possible D gene is TRBD1 (6 bases). TRBV23-1 is sorted into the ORF group, with uncertain function. The CDR3 loop spans 15 amino acids. V shed 4 bases and J shed 7 bases, with 14 bases lying between them.

This sequence joins TRBV14 and TRBJ1-5, with D possibly matching TRBD1 (5 bases). The CDR3 covers 14 residues. V was trimmed by 4 bases and J by 2 bases, leaving 9 bases between them. Germline V gives CDR1 SGHDN, CDR2 FVKESK. The CDR3, as DNA: TGTGCCAGCAGCCTGCCGGGGGGCAATCAGCCCCAGCATTTT. Protein product: CASSLPGGNQPQHF. Full variable domain (remainder filled in from reference TRBV14 and TRBJ1-5): EAGVTQFPSHSVIEKGQTVTLRCDPISGHDNLYWYRRVMGKEIKFLLHFVKESKQDESGMPNNRFLAERTGGTYSTLKVQPAELEDSGVYFCASSLPGGNQPQHFGDGTRLSIL.

The chain joins TRBV3-1 (or the pseudogene TRBV3-2) to TRBJ1-2; weak D call: TRBD1 (6 bases). CDR3 length: 15 residues. Germline V gene data show CDR1 as LGHDT and CDR2 as YNNKEL (reference sequence). Trimming pared 4 bases from V and 4 bases from J, leaving 16 bases between. CDR3 nucleotides: TGTGCCAGCAGCCCCTATGAGACAGGCGCCTATGGCTACACCTTC. This codes for CASSPYETGAYGYTF.

The genes are TRBV9 and TRBJ2-2; D is undetermined. The CDR3 is 12 residues long. Germline CDR1 reads SGDLS; CDR2 reads YYNGEE. V was shortened by 0 bases and J by 5 bases, with 2 bases between the two germline ends. The CDR3 nucleotides are TGTGCCAGCAGCGTAGCTACCGGGGAGCTGTTTTTT. Protein sequence: CASSVATGELFF.

The chain is built from TRBV23-1 and TRBJ2-7; TRBD1 might be the D (5 bases). Being an ORF, TRBV23-1 has a function that is uncertain. With 3 bases removed from V and 2 bases from J, the gap between germline ends came to 11 bases. The CDR3 has 14 amino acids. Here the CDR3 reads CASSHPDRTYEQYF. The CDR3 DNA reads as TGCGCCAGCAGTCACCCCGACAGAACCTACGAGCAGTACTTC.

This clone was seen just once. The gene calls are TRBV28 and TRBJ1-2; TRBD1 is a possible D gene (5 bases). V lost 5 bases to trimming and J lost 0 bases, with 19 bases between them. The CDR3 spans 17 residues. CDR1 and CDR2 (germline): MDHEN, SYDVKM. CDR3 loop: CASSPLGGGVTNYGYTF. The CDR3 nucleotides are TGTGCCAGCAGTCCGCTCGGCGGGGGGGTAACTAACTATGGCTACACCTTC.

The rearrangement joins TRBV19 to TRBJ1-4, with 7 bases lining up with TRBD1. CDR1 and CDR2 from the germline V gene are LNHDA and SQIVND (reference sequence). The CDR3 is 12 amino acids. V trimming: 5 bases; J trimming: 10 bases; junction bases outside the gene matches: 4. The CDR3 DNA follows: TGTGCCAGTAGTTTCCAGGGGGGAAAACTGTTTTTT. It is translated as CASSFQGGKLFF.

The chain links TRBV10-3 to TRBJ1-1, with 7 bases identical to TRBD1. Trimming took 2 bases from V and 1 from J; bases not matched to a gene: 4. There are 15 residues in the CDR3. CDR1 and CDR2 (germline): ENHRY, SYGVKD. The CDR3 DNA reads as TGTGCCATCAGTGAGGACAGGGAGGCGAACACTGAAGCTTTCTTT. Its translation: CAISEDREANTEAFF.

The chain recombines TRBV2 with TRBJ1-5; TRBD1 might be the D (5 bases). V shed 4 bases and J shed 3 bases, with 16 bases lying between them. The CDR3 runs 16 residues. Germline lookup yields CDR1 SNHLY and CDR2 FYNNEI. The CDR3, as DNA: TGTGCCAGCAGTGGCCAAGACAGCGAACTCAATCAGCCCCAGCATTTT. It is translated as CASSGQDSELNQPQHF.

The V call is TRBV11-3, the J call TRBJ2-1; the match to TRBD1 covers 7 bases. The CDR3 covers 15 residues. J was trimmed by 5 bases and V by 5 bases; bases with no gene match: 9. Germline CDR1 SGHNT, CDR2 YENEEA. CDR3 coding DNA: TGTGCCAGCAGCCCCCACAGGGGAAGGGACAATGAGCAGTTCTTC. Translation gives CASSPHRGRDNEQFF.

The genes are TRBV12-3 or TRBV12-4 and TRBJ2-7; perhaps TRBD2 as D (7 bases). The V end lost 7 bases, the J end lost 5 bases, and 15 bases lay between the germline ends. This CDR3 comprises 13 residues. The CDR3 is CASIFAGAHEQYF. Written as DNA, the CDR3 is TGTGCCAGCATCTTCGCGGGGGCCCACGAGCAGTACTTC.

This clone appeared once. The chain links TRBV18 to TRBJ1-5; D unclear. In germline, CDR1 is KGHSH, CDR2 LQKENI. The V end lost 3 bases, the J end lost 4 bases, and 4 bases lay between the germline ends. The CDR3 has 12 amino acids. The CDR3 here is CASSPGNQPQHF. In DNA, the CDR3 is TGTGCCAGCTCACCCGGGAATCAGCCCCAGCATTTT.

The chain links TRBV5-6 to TRBJ1-1; D is ambiguous. This CDR3 has 16 amino acids. The germline CDR1 and CDR2 sequences are SGHDT and YYEEEE. Trimming shortened V by 2 bases and J by 1 base, and 15 bases separated the two germline ends. CDR3 amino acids: CASSFTREGTNTEAFF. In DNA, the CDR3 is TGTGCCAGCAGCTTTACGAGGGAGGGCACGAACACTGAAGCTTTCTTT.

In this sample, this clone turned up once. The CDR3, as DNA: TGCGCCAGCAGCATGACAGGGGCGAAAGATACGCAGTATTTT. This sequence encodes CASSMTGAKDTQYF. V and J are TRBV5-1 and TRBJ2-3, with 8 bases lining up with TRBD1. With 4 bases clipped from V and 5 bases from J, the junction kept 6 bases outside the gene matches. The CDR3 sequence is 14 residues long. Germline CDR1 is SGHRS and CDR2 is YFSETQ.

This chain uses TRBV27 with TRBJ2-1; 10 nucleotides agree with TRBD2. This CDR3 is 16 amino acids long. V was clipped by 6 bases and J by 10 bases; unmatched bases: 15. Germline V gene data show CDR1 as MNHEY and CDR2 as SMNVEV (reference sequence). The CDR3 reads CASSPWTSGDHPEQFF. The DNA of the CDR3 is TGTGCCAGCAGCCCCTGGACTAGCGGCGACCACCCAGAGCAGTTCTTC.

V usage is TRBV10-3 and J usage is TRBJ2-5; 11 nucleotides line up with TRBD2. Germline V gene data show CDR1 as ENHRY and CDR2 as SYGVKD. The CDR3 runs 16 residues. With V trimmed by 2 bases and J by 9 bases, 11 bases remained unmatched. In DNA, the CDR3 is TGTGCCATCAGTGAGATCCCTGGACTAGCGGGTGGGTCCCAGTACTTC. As protein: CAISEIPGLAGGSQYF.

This sequence joins TRBV9 and TRBJ1-1, with TRBD1 matching over 8 bases. The CDR3 length is 14 residues. Looked up from germline, CDR1 is SGDLS and CDR2 is YYNGEE. Trimming cost V 4 bases and J 4 bases; bases outside gene matches: 6. In DNA, the CDR3 is TGTGCCAGCAGCCCTTTAGACAGGGGCACTGAAGCTTTCTTT. Translating it yields CASSPLDRGTEAFF.

As DNA, the CDR3 is TGTGCCAGCAGAAGAAACGTGGGGCGGGAAGCTTTCTTT. This translates into CASRRNVGREAFF. The rearrangement uses TRBV6-5 and TRBJ1-1, with D maybe TRBD1 (5 bases). CDR1 is MNHEY and CDR2 is SVGAGI in the germline V gene. The CDR3 totals 13 residues. V was pared by 6 bases and J by 8 bases, with 16 bases between.

The rearrangement links TRBV5-1 to TRBJ2-1; TRBD2 might be the D (5 bases). V was pared by 4 bases and J by 3 bases, with 14 bases between. CDR1 is SGHRS, CDR2 YFSETQ, per germline. The CDR3 is 15 amino acids. The CDR3 loop is CASSALGIGYNEQFF. The CDR3 coding sequence is TGCGCCAGCAGCGCACTAGGGATTGGCTACAATGAGCAGTTCTTC.

This chain links TRBV5-4 with TRBJ2-1; D unresolved. Per germline, CDR1 SGHNT and CDR2 YYREEE (reference sequence). Trimming pared 4 bases from V and 7 bases from J, leaving 18 bases between. CDR3 length equals 15 residues. In DNA, the CDR3 is TGTGCCAGCAGCACTAAAACCGATAGCTTTAATGAGCAGTTCTTC. It codes for CASSTKTDSFNEQFF.

The chain combines TRBV7-2 with TRBJ2-3; TRBD1 matches 8 bases. The length of the CDR3 is 15 residues. With V trimmed by 5 bases and J by 3 bases, 7 bases remained unmatched. Looked up from germline, CDR1 is SGHTA and CDR2 is FQGNSA. The CDR3 protein is CASSQQTGETDTQYF. In DNA form, the CDR3 reads TGTGCCAGCAGCCAACAGACAGGGGAGACAGATACGCAGTATTTT. The whole variable domain, remainder taken from reference TRBV7-2 and TRBJ2-3, is GAGVSQSPSNKVTEKGKDVELRCDPISGHTALYWYRQSLGQGLEFLIYFQGNSAPDKSGLPSDRFSAERTGGSVSTLTIQRTQQEDSAVYLCASSQQTGETDTQYFGPGTRLTVL.

This clone has just one count. The chain is built from TRBV6-2 or TRBV6-3 and TRBJ2-3; D is unclear. Germline V gene lookup returns CDR1 MNHEY and CDR2 SVGEGT. This CDR3 region has 14 residues. Trimming shortened V by 2 bases and J by 2 bases, and 8 bases separated the two germline ends. CDR3 sequence (DNA): TGTGCCAGCAGTTACATACAAACCACAGATACGCAGTATTTT. This sequence encodes CASSYIQTTDTQYF.

This chain uses TRBV5-1 with TRBJ2-7; D is possibly TRBD2 (6 bases). CDR1 is SGHRS, CDR2 YFSETQ, per germline. With 3 bases removed from V and 6 bases from J, the gap between germline ends came to 16 bases. There are 14 residues in the CDR3. The CDR3 protein is CASSSNAQGGEQYF. DNA for the CDR3: TGCGCCAGCAGCTCAAACGCGCAGGGAGGCGAGCAGTACTTC.